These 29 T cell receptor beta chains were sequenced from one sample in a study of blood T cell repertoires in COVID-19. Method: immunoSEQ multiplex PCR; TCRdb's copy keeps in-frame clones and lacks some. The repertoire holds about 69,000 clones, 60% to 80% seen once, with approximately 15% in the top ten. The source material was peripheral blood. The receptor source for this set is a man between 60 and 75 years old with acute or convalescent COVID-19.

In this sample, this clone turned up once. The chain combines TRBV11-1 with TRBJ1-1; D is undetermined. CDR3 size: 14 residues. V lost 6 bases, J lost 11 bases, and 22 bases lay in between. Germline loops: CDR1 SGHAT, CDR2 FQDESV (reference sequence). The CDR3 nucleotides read TGTGCCAGCAGGAAGGCTAGTTGGCTAAGTGAGGCTTTCTTT. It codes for CASRKASWLSEAFF. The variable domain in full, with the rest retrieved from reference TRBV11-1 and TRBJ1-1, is EAEVAQSPRYKITEKSQAVAFWCDPISGHATLYWYRQILGQGPELLVQFQDESVVDDSQLPKDRFSAERLKGVDSTLKIQPAELGDSAMYLCASRKASWLSEAFFGQGTRLTVV.

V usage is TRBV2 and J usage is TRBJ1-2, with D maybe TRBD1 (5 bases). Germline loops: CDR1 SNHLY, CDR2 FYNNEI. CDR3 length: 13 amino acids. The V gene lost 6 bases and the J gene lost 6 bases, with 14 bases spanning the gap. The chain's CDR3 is CASRGRFSDGYTF. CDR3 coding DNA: TGTGCCAGCAGGGGGCGCTTCAGCGATGGCTACACCTTC.

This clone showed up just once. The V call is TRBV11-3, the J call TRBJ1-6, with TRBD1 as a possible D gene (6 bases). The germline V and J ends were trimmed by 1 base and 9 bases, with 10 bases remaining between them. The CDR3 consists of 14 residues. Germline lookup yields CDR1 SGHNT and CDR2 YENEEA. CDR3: CASSLGQAGSPLHF. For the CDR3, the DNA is TGTGCCAGCAGCTTAGGACAGGCGGGTTCACCCCTCCACTTT.

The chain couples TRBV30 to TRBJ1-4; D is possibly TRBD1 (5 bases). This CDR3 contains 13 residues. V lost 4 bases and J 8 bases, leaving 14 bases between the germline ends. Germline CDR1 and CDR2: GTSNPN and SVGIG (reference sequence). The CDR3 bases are TGTGCCTGGACCAGGGACTATGGCGAAAAACTGTTTTTT. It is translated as CAWTRDYGEKLFF.

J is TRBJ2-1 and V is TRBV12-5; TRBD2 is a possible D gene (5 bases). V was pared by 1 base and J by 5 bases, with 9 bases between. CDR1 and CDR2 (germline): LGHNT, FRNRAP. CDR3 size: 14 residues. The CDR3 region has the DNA TGTGCTAGTGGTTTGGGAGGACTGGACAATGAGCAGTTCTTC. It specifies CASGLGGLDNEQFF.

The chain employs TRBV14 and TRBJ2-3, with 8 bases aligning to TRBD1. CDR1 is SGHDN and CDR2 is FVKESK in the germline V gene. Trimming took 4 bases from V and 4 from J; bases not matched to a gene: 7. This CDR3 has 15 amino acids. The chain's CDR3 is CASSLRQGLADTQYF. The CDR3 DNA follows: TGTGCCAGCAGCCTCAGACAGGGGCTAGCAGATACGCAGTATTTT.

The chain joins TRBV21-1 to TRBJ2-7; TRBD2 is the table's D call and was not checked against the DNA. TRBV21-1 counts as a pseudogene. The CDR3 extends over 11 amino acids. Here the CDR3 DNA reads TGTGCCAAGCGGCCCTCCTACGAGCAGTACTTC. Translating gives CAKRPSYEQYF.

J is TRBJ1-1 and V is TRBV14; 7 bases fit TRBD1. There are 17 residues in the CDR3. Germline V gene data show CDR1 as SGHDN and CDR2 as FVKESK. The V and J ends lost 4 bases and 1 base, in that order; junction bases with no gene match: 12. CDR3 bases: TGTGCCAGCAGCCTTGTTCAGGGGGTCGGGGGGAACACTGAAGCTTTCTTT. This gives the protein CASSLVQGVGGNTEAFF.

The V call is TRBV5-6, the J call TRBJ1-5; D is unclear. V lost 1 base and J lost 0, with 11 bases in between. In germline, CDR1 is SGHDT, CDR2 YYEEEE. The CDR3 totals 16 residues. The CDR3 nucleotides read TGTGCCAGCAGCTTGTACCCATACAATAGCAATCAGCCCCAGCATTTT. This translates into CASSLYPYNSNQPQHF.

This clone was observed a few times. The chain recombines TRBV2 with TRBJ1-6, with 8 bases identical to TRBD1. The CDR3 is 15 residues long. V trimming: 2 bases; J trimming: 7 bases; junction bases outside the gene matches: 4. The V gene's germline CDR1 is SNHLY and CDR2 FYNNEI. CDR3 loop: CASSERQGANSPLHF. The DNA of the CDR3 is TGTGCCAGCAGTGAACGGCAGGGGGCCAATTCACCCCTCCACTTT.

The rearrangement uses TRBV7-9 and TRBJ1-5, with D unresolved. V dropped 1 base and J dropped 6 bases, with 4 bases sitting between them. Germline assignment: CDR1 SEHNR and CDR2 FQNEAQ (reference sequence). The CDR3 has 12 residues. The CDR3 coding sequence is TGTGCCAGCAGCTTAGACGGTCAGCCCCAGCATTTT. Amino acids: CASSLDGQPQHF.

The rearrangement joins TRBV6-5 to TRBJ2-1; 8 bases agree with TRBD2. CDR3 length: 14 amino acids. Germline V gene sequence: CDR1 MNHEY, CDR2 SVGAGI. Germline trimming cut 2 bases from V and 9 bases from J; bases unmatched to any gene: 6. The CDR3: CASSYDSGVGEQFF. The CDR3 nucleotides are TGTGCCAGCAGTTACGATAGCGGGGTGGGTGAGCAGTTCTTC.

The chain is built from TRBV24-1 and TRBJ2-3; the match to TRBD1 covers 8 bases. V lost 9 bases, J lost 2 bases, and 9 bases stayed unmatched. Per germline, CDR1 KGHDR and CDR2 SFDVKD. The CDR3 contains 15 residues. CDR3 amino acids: CATGAGTGNTDTQYF. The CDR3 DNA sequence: TGTGCCACCGGAGCCGGGACAGGCAACACAGATACGCAGTATTTT.

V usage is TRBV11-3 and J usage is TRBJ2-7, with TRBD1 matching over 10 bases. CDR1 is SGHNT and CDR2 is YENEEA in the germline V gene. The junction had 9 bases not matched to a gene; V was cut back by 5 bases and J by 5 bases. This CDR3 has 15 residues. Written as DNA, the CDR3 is TGTGCCAGCAGCCGGGGGGGACAGGGGACCCACGAGCAGTACTTC. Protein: CASSRGGQGTHEQYF.

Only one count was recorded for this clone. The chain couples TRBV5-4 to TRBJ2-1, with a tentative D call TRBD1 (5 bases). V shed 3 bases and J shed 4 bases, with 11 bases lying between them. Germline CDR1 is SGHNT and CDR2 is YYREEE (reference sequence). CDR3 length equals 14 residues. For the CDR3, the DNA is TGTGCCAGCAGCTCCCCCGACAGATACAATGAGCAGTTCTTC. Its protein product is CASSSPDRYNEQFF.

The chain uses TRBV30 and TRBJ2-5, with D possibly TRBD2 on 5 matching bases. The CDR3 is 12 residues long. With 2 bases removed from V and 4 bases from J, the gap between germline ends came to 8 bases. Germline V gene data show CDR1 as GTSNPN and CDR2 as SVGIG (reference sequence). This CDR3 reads CAWSFGRETQYF. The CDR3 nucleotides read TGTGCCTGGAGTTTTGGGAGAGAGACCCAGTACTTC.

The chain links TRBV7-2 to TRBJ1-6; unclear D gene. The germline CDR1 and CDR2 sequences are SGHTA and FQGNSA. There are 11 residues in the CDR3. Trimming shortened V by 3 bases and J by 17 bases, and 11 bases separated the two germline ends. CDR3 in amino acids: CASSLYTKIHF. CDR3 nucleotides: TGTGCCAGCAGCTTGTACACCAAGATCCACTTT.

The CDR3, as DNA: TGTGCCATCAGTGTTGTGGCGGCCACTGAAGCTTTCTTT. As protein: CAISVVAATEAFF. The genes are TRBV10-3 and TRBJ1-1; no clear D. The CDR3 length is 13 residues. The germline V and J ends were trimmed by 4 bases and 4 bases, with 10 bases remaining between them. The germline V gene encodes CDR1 ENHRY and CDR2 SYGVKD.

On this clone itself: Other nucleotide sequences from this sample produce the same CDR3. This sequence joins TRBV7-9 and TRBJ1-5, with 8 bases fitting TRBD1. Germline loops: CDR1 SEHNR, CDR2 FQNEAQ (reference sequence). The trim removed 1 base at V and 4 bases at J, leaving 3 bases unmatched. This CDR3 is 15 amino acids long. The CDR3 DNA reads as TGTGCCAGCAGCTTAGGGCAGGGGGCAAATCAGCCCCAGCATTTT. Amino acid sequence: CASSLGQGANQPQHF. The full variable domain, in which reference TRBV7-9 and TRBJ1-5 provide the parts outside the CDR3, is DTGVSQNPRHKITKRGQNVTFRCDPISEHNRLYWYRQTLGQGPEFLTYFQNEAQLEKSRLLSDRFSAERPKGSFSTLEIQRTEQGDSAMYLCASSLGQGANQPQHFGDGTRLSIL.

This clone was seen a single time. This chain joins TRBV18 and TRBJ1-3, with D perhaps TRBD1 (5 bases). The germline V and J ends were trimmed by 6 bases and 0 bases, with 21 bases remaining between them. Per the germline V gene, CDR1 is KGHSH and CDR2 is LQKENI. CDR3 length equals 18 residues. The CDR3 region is CASSPFNRGTNSGNTIYF. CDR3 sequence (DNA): TGTGCCAGCTCCCCGTTTAATAGGGGAACCAACTCTGGAAACACCATATATTTT.

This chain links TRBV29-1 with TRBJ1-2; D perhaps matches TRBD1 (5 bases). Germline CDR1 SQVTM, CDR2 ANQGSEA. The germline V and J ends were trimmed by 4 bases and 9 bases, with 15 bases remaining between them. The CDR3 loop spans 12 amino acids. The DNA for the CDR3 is TGCAGCGTTGGGGGAGGGCAGGGACGCTACACCTTC. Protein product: CSVGGGQGRYTF.

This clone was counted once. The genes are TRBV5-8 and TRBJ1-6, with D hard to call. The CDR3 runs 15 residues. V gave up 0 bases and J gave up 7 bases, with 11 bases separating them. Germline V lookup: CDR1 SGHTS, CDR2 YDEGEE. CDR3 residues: CASSLVITENSPLHF. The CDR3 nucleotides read TGTGCCAGCAGCTTGGTGATCACAGAAAATTCACCCCTCCACTTT.

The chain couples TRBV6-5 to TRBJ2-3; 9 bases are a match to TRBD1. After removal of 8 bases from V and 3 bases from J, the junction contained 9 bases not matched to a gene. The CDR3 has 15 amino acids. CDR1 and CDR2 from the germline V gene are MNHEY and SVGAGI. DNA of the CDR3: TGTGCCAGCTTTGACAGGGGGATGGGAACAGATACGCAGTATTTT. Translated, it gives CASFDRGMGTDTQYF.

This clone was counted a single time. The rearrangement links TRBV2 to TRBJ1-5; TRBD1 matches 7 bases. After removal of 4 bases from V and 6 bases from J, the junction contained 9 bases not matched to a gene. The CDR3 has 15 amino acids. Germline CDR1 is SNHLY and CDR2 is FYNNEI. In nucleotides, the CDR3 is TGTGCCAGCAGTGCGGGAGGGGGCAGCTTTCAGCCCCAGCATTTT. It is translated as CASSAGGGSFQPQHF.

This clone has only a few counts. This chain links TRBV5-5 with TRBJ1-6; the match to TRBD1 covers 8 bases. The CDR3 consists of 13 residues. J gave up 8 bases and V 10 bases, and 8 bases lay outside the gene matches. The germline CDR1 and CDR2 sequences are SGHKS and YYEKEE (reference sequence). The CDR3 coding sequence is TGTGCCTCAGGACAGGGAGTCGATTCACCCCTCCACTTT. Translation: CASGQGVDSPLHF.

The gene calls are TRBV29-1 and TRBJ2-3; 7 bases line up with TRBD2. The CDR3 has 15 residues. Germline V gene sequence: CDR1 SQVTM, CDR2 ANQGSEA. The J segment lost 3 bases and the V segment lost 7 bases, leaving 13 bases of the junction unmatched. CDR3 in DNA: TGCAGCGAGAGGGGCGCGGGGGTTGGGACAGATACGCAGTATTTT. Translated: CSERGAGVGTDTQYF.

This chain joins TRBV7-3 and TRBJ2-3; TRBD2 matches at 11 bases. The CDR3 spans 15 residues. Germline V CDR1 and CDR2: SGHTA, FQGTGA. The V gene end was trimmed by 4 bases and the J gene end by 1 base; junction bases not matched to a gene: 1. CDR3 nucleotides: TGTGCCAGCAGCTCGACTAGCGGGGGCACAGATACGCAGTATTTT. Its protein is CASSSTSGGTDTQYF.

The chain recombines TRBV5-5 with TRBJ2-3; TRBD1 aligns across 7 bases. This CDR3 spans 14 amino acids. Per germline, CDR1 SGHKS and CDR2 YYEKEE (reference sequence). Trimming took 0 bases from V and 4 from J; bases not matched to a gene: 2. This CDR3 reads CASSLVQGADTQYF. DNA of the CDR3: TGTGCCAGCAGCTTGGTGCAGGGGGCAGATACGCAGTATTTT.

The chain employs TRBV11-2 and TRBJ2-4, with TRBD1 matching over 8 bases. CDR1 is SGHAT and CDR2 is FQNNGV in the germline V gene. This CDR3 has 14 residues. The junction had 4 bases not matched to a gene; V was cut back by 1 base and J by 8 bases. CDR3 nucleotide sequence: TGTGCCAGCAGCTTAGGAGGACAGGGTTACATTCAGTACTTC. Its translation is CASSLGGQGYIQYF.